The TCR beta chain described here comes from a study of blood T cell repertoires in COVID-19. Per the authors' pipeline: Reference gene primer amplification gave nucleated cell count estimates. The protocol was immunoSEQ multiplex PCR, while the TCRdb copy is restricted to in-frame clones and leaves out a portion. The DNA gave D and trimming, while V, J and clone size come from that table. Of about 76,000 clones detected, around 86% appear once; the ten largest clones hold about 30%. CDR1 LNHDA and CDR2 SQIVND come from the germline V gene (reference sequence). This CDR3 region has 14 residues. The trim removed 4 bases at V and 4 bases at J, leaving 5 bases unmatched.

This rearrangement joins TRBV19 to TRBJ2-3, with 7 bases fitting TRBD1. The receptor was isolated from a woman of 80 years or more with active or convalescent COVID-19. The source material was peripheral blood. CDR3 coding DNA: TGTGCCAGTAGTACCCAGACAGGGTCAGATACGCAGTATTTT. This translates into CASSTQTGSDTQYF.